These 29 T cell receptor beta chains were all obtained from the same sample, sequenced in a study of blood T cell repertoires in COVID-19. The table came from immunoSEQ multiplex PCR; TCRdb's copy has only in-frame clones and leaves some out. The data show about 220,000 clones, more than 80% seen once. Sequences were obtained from PBMCs or T cells enriched from blood (not recorded which). The receptors come from a middle-aged woman with acute COVID-19.

This chain uses TRBV3-1 (or the pseudogene TRBV3-2) with TRBJ2-3; 9 nucleotides line up with TRBD2. CDR1 is LGHDT, CDR2 YNNKEL, per germline (reference sequence). The CDR3 has 21 residues. J lost 2 bases, V lost 0 bases, and 18 bases had no gene match. In nucleotides, the CDR3 is TGTGCCAGCAGCCAAGATGATTTCCCCTCTAGTAGCGGGGGACTCACAGATACGCAGTATTTT. Protein product: CASSQDDFPSSSGGLTDTQYF.

This clone was observed a single time. This chain joins TRBV18 and TRBJ2-1; 7 bases map to TRBD2. V shed 5 bases, J shed 6 bases, and the junction held 10 bases outside the gene matches. CDR3 length equals 15 residues. Germline V gives CDR1 KGHSH, CDR2 LQKENI. The CDR3 DNA follows: TGTGCCAGCTCATCATCCTGGTCGGGGGGCAATGAGCAGTTCTTC. Protein: CASSSSWSGGNEQFF.

The rearrangement joins TRBV11-2 to TRBJ2-7, with D possibly TRBD1 on 7 matching bases. CDR3 length: 16 residues. Deletions cut 6 bases from V and 4 bases from J, with 22 bases between. The germline V gene has CDR1 SGHAT and CDR2 FQNNGV. CDR3 residues: CASRLTAGGSPYEQYF. The CDR3 DNA is TGTGCCAGCAGACTTACAGCAGGGGGGAGCCCGTACGAGCAGTACTTC. The full variable domain, with the rest looked up from reference TRBV11-2 and TRBJ2-7, is EAGVAQSPRYKIIEKRQSVAFWCNPISGHATLYWYQQILGQGPKLLIQFQNNGVVDDSQLPKDRFSAERLKGVDSTLKIQPAKLEDSAVYLCASRLTAGGSPYEQYFGPGTRLTVT.

CDR3 protein: CASSREVGTEAFF. CDR3 in DNA: TGTGCCAGCTCCAGGGAAGTCGGCACTGAAGCTTTCTTT. This chain connects TRBV6-5 to TRBJ1-1, with D perhaps TRBD1 (5 bases). This CDR3 is built from 13 residues. V lost 8 bases to trimming and J lost 4 bases, with 14 bases between them. Germline V lookup: CDR1 MNHEY, CDR2 SVGAGI.

The rearrangement uses TRBV6-2 or TRBV6-3 and TRBJ1-5, with D hard to call. CDR3 length: 14 residues. V was pared by 6 bases and J by 0 bases, with 9 bases between. Germline CDR1 MNHEY, CDR2 SVGEGT. The CDR3 bases are TGTGCCAGCAGCTCGACACTTAGCAATCAGCCCCAGCATTTT. Translating it yields CASSSTLSNQPQHF.

The chain uses TRBV18 and TRBJ1-1, with 7 bases matching TRBD1. With 2 bases clipped from V and 3 bases from J, the junction kept 3 bases outside the gene matches. The CDR3 is made up of 14 amino acids. Per the germline V gene, CDR1 is KGHSH and CDR2 is LQKENI. The DNA of the CDR3 is TGTGCCAGCTCACCAGGGGACAGCCACACTGAAGCTTTCTTT. As protein: CASSPGDSHTEAFF.

This sequence joins TRBV7-3 and TRBJ2-2; 11 bases match TRBD2. The CDR3 sequence is 17 residues long. Losses at the gene ends were 3 bases for V and 1 base for J; bases not matched to a gene: 4. Germline-derived CDR1 and CDR2 are SGHTA and FQGTGA. The CDR3 region has the DNA TGTGCCAGCAGCTTCCTAGCGGGGGGCCAGAACACCGGGGAGCTGTTTTTT. This codes for CASSFLAGGQNTGELFF.

The chain is built from TRBV6-5 and TRBJ1-1, with D hard to call. Germline CDR1 is MNHEY and CDR2 is SVGAGI. The CDR3 has 15 amino acids. The V and J ends lost 2 bases and 3 bases respectively, with 13 bases between them. In DNA, the CDR3 is TGTGCCAGCAGTTACCGAGCAGGTCTTCACACTGAAGCTTTCTTT. It yields the protein CASSYRAGLHTEAFF.

This rearrangement joins TRBV30 to TRBJ1-4; D is ambiguous. The CDR3 is 13 residues long. Germline V lookup: CDR1 GTSNPN, CDR2 SVGIG (reference sequence). The V and J ends lost 4 bases and 7 bases respectively, with 13 bases between them. CDR3 sequence reads: CAWTTTGSEKLFF. CDR3 nucleotide sequence: TGTGCCTGGACGACAACGGGGAGTGAAAAACTGTTTTTT.

This chain joins TRBV18 and TRBJ2-7; 7 nucleotides line up with TRBD2. Germline assignment: CDR1 KGHSH and CDR2 LQKENI. V lost 2 bases to trimming and J lost 0 bases; unmatched junction nucleotides: 7. The CDR3 runs to 16 residues. Here the CDR3 DNA reads TGTGCCAGCTCACCAGGGATGGGGGGGGGCTCCTACGAGCAGTACGTC. It yields the protein CASSPGMGGGSYEQYV.

This clone appeared a single time. The V gene is TRBV30, the J gene TRBJ1-2; D is ambiguous. The CDR3 length is 14 residues. V was cut by 2 bases and J by 8 bases, with 18 bases left in between. Germline V gene lookup returns CDR1 GTSNPN and CDR2 SVGIG (reference sequence). The CDR3 DNA reads as TGTGCCTGGAGTCCTTTAGACGGGGTGCACGGCTACACCTTC. This encodes CAWSPLDGVHGYTF.

To note about this clone: At the DNA level, this CDR3 is encoded by other sequences in the same sample as well. The chain combines TRBV12-3 or TRBV12-4 with TRBJ1-5; 9 bases align to TRBD1. V gave up 9 bases and J gave up 7 bases; unmatched junction bases: 4. The CDR3 sequence is 12 residues long. CDR3 protein: CASTGQGQPQHF. The CDR3 DNA sequence: TGTGCCAGTACCGGACAGGGGCAGCCCCAGCATTTT.

The chain couples TRBV7-8 to TRBJ2-3; the match to TRBD2 covers 13 bases. Trimming removed 4 bases from V and 5 bases from J; junction bases left unmatched: 15. Germline CDR1 reads SGHVS; CDR2 reads FQNEAQ. This CDR3 region has 19 residues. The CDR3 region is CASSSRTSGGESPEDTQYF. In DNA, the CDR3 is TGTGCCAGCAGCTCCAGGACTAGCGGGGGAGAATCTCCGGAAGATACGCAGTATTTT. The full variable domain, its missing parts supplied by reference TRBV7-8 and TRBJ2-3, is GAGVSQSPRYKVAKRGQDVALRCDPISGHVSLFWYQQALGQGPEFLTYFQNEAQLDKSGLPSDRFFAERPEGSVSTLKIQRTQQEDSAVYLCASSSRTSGGESPEDTQYFGPGTRLTVL.

This clone was observed once. The rearrangement joins TRBV3-1 (or the pseudogene TRBV3-2) to TRBJ2-2, with D possibly matching TRBD1 (6 bases). The V end was cut by 1 base, the J end by 6 bases, with 12 bases between. This CDR3 spans 15 amino acids. Germline V gene sequence: CDR1 LGHDT, CDR2 YNNKEL (reference sequence). CDR3 coding DNA: TGTGCCAGCAGCCAAGGGGGGCCTCCGGCCGGGGAGCTGTTTTTT. This encodes CASSQGGPPAGELFF.

V is TRBV5-6 and J is TRBJ2-7, with D perhaps matching TRBD2 (6 bases). This CDR3 comprises 13 residues. The V end was cut by 1 base, the J end by 4 bases, with 9 bases between. Looked up from germline, CDR1 is SGHDT and CDR2 is YYEEEE. The CDR3 nucleotides read TGTGCCAGCAGCTTGCGGGGGTATTACGAGCAGTACTTC. Protein: CASSLRGYYEQYF.

CDR3 region: CASSQRLMGEGEKLFF. The CDR3, as DNA: TGCGCCAGCAGCCAACGACTTATGGGGGAGGGCGAAAAACTGTTTTTT. The J gene is TRBJ1-4, the V gene TRBV4-1, with a tentative D call TRBD1 (5 bases). Trimming removed 2 bases at V and 8 bases at J, with 18 bases between. The CDR3 contains 16 residues. Germline CDR1 MGHRA, CDR2 YSYEKL.

This clone was seen more than once but under ten times. The chain couples TRBV20-1 to TRBJ2-1; the D is unclear. Between the trimmed V and J ends, which lost 6 bases and 4 bases, there was a span of 4 bases. The CDR3 runs 10 residues. Germline V gives CDR1 DFQATT, CDR2 SNEGSKA (reference sequence). CDR3 in amino acids: CSAEYNEQFF. CDR3 in DNA: TGCAGTGCCGAGTACAATGAGCAGTTCTTC.

V usage is TRBV14 and J usage is TRBJ1-2; 9 positions match TRBD1. With 5 bases clipped from V and 5 bases from J, the junction kept 6 bases outside the gene matches. The CDR3 consists of 14 residues. Per germline, CDR1 SGHDN and CDR2 FVKESK. In DNA, the CDR3 is TGTGCCAGCAGCGCTACCGGGACAGGGTATGGCTACACCTTC. Encoded protein: CASSATGTGYGYTF.

This clone was counted between two and nine times. CDR3 sequence reads: CASGLSGGYGYTF. CDR3 DNA: TGTGCTAGTGGTCTCTCGGGAGGCTATGGCTACACCTTC. This chain joins TRBV12-5 and TRBJ1-2; D not certain. Germline CDR1 and CDR2: LGHNT and FRNRAP. Trimming took 5 bases from V and 4 from J, leaving 11 bases between them. The CDR3 contains 13 residues. Supplemented by reference TRBV12-5 and TRBJ1-2, the full variable domain reads DARVTQTPRHKVTEMGQEVTMRCQPILGHNTVFWYRQTMMQGLELLAYFRNRAPLDDSGMPKDRFSAEMPDATLATLKIQPSEPRDSAVYFCASGLSGGYGYTFGSGTRLTVV.

This rearrangement joins TRBV3-1 (or the pseudogene TRBV3-2) to TRBJ2-3; D gene ambiguous. V gave up 0 bases and J gave up 1 base, with 20 bases separating them. Germline CDR1 and CDR2: LGHDT and YNNKEL (reference sequence). The CDR3 loop spans 19 amino acids. DNA of the CDR3: TGTGCCAGCAGCCAAGATTTCGCACGAGACACATACTGCACAGATACGCAGTATTTT. Its protein product is CASSQDFARDTYCTDTQYF.

J is TRBJ1-5 and V is TRBV28, with unresolved D. Trimming pared 3 bases from V and 2 bases from J, leaving 8 bases between. Germline V gene lookup returns CDR1 MDHEN and CDR2 SYDVKM. The length of the CDR3 is 14 residues. The CDR3 DNA reads TGTGCCAGCAGTTTTCTACTGGGCAATCAGCCCCAGCATTTT. Residues: CASSFLLGNQPQHF.

The chain links TRBV5-8 to TRBJ1-2, with D maybe TRBD1 (6 bases). Trimming stripped 1 base from V and 4 bases from J, with 14 bases between. Germline V CDR1 and CDR2: SGHTS, YDEGEE. The CDR3 contains 15 residues. The CDR3 loop reads CASSLTGTLRYGYTF. Written as DNA, the CDR3 is TGTGCCAGCAGCTTGACAGGGACACTTCGCTATGGCTACACCTTC. Combining the CDR3 with reference TRBV5-8 and TRBJ1-2 gives the whole variable domain EAGVTQSPTHLIKTRGQQATLRCSPISGHTSVYWYQQALGLGLQFLLWYDEGEERNRGNFPPRFSGRQFPNYSSELNVNALELEDSALYLCASSLTGTLRYGYTFGSGTRLTVV.

V usage is TRBV29-1 and J usage is TRBJ1-2; D is undetermined. Germline V CDR1 and CDR2: SQVTM, ANQGSEA. The V end lost 7 bases, the J end lost 7 bases, and 16 bases lay between the germline ends. This CDR3 is built from 12 residues. The CDR3 here is CSARGEISGYTF. In nucleotides, the CDR3 is TGCAGCGCTCGTGGTGAGATCTCTGGCTACACCTTC.

The chain links TRBV19 to TRBJ1-5, with 8 bases fitting TRBD1. Germline-derived CDR1 and CDR2 are LNHDA and SQIVND (reference sequence). This CDR3 has 15 amino acids. Germline trimming cut 4 bases from V and 0 bases from J; bases unmatched to any gene: 2. The CDR3 coding sequence is TGTGCCAGTAGTAGGACAGGGCTTAGCAATCAGCCCCAGCATTTT. The encoded protein is CASSRTGLSNQPQHF.

The chain carries TRBV30 and TRBJ1-4; TRBD1 aligns across 7 bases. The CDR3 totals 14 residues. From germline, CDR1 is GTSNPN and CDR2 SVGIG (reference sequence). The V segment lost 5 bases and the J segment 5 bases; nucleotides outside the gene matches: 8. CDR3 sequence: CAWPPGGNNEKLFF. In DNA form, the CDR3 reads TGTGCCTGGCCCCCAGGGGGTAACAATGAAAAACTGTTTTTT.

The rearrangement uses TRBV2 and TRBJ2-6; D uncertain. Germline assignment: CDR1 SNHLY and CDR2 FYNNEI. V was trimmed by 6 bases and J by 0 bases, leaving 9 bases between them. CDR3 length equals 15 residues. The CDR3 reads CASRIQSSGANVLTF. CDR3 nucleotide sequence: TGTGCCAGCAGGATACAGAGCTCTGGGGCCAACGTCCTGACTTTC.

This sequence joins TRBV14 and TRBJ2-1, with 11 bases aligning to TRBD2. Germline V gives CDR1 SGHDN, CDR2 FVKESK. The CDR3 sequence is 17 residues long. The J segment lost 8 bases and the V segment lost 4 bases, leaving 13 bases of the junction unmatched. The CDR3 DNA sequence: TGTGCCAGCAGCCCGACCCTTCTAGCGGGGGGTACCCATGAGCAGTTCTTC. Translating it yields CASSPTLLAGGTHEQFF. The full variable domain, its missing parts supplied by reference TRBV14 and TRBJ2-1, is EAGVTQFPSHSVIEKGQTVTLRCDPISGHDNLYWYRRVMGKEIKFLLHFVKESKQDESGMPNNRFLAERTGGTYSTLKVQPAELEDSGVYFCASSPTLLAGGTHEQFFGPGTRLTVL.

This chain joins TRBV12-3 or TRBV12-4 and TRBJ2-7, with 7 nucleotides matching TRBD1. This CDR3 has 13 residues. The V and J ends lost 5 bases and 3 bases, in that order; junction bases with no gene match: 4. Here the CDR3 reads CASSPGQFYEQYF. The CDR3 region has the DNA TGTGCCAGCAGTCCGGGACAGTTCTACGAGCAGTACTTC.

This chain uses TRBV4-3 with TRBJ1-1; 7 bases match TRBD1. This CDR3 has 16 amino acids. The germline V gene has CDR1 LGHNA and CDR2 YSLEER. V gave up 1 base and J gave up 4 bases; unmatched junction bases: 9. CDR3 amino acids: CASSQVAGGGITEAFF. CDR3 sequence (DNA): TGCGCCAGCAGCCAAGTGGCAGGGGGAGGTATCACTGAAGCTTTCTTT.